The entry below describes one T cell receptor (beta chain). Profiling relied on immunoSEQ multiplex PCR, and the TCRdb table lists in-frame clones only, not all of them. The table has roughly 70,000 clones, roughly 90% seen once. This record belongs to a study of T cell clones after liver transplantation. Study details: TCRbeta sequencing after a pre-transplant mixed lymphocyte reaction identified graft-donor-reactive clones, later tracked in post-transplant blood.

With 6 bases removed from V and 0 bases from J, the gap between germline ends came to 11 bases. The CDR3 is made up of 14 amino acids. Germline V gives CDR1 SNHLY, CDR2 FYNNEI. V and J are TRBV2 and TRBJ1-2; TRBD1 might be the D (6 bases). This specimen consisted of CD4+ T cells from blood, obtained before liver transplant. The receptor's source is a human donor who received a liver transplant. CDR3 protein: CASSQTGSNYGYTF. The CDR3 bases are TGTGCCAGCAGCCAAACAGGGTCTAACTATGGCTACACCTTC.